This TCR beta chain came from a study of blood T cell repertoires in COVID-19. Overall study: The study drew acute and convalescent COVID-19 samples from the United States, Italy and Spain. The analysed material was cDNA or gDNA that came from T cells, B-cell-depleted T cells, or PBMCs.

Losses at the gene ends were 1 base for V and 3 bases for J; bases not matched to a gene: 1. CDR1 and CDR2 (germline): SGHTA, FQGNSA. The CDR3 is made up of 15 amino acids. Authors' methods: Estimation of nucleated cell counts was performed using reference gene primer amplification. Only in-frame clones appear in the TCRdb table, and some are missing; sequencing was by immunoSEQ multiplex PCR. For V, J and clone size, that table is used; D and trimming come from the DNA. The sample carries 50,000 to 70,000 clones, around 80% recorded once. The gene calls are TRBV7-2 and TRBJ2-2, with 8 bases matching TRBD2. Sequenced sample: peripheral blood. This receptor was taken from a man aged 55-75 years with acute or convalescent COVID-19. Here the CDR3 DNA reads TGTGCCAGCAGCTTAGTAGCGGGATACACCGGGGAGCTGTTTTTT. Protein product: CASSLVAGYTGELFF. The variable domain in full, completed from reference TRBV7-2 and TRBJ2-2, reads GAGVSQSPSNKVTEKGKDVELRCDPISGHTALYWYRQSLGQGLEFLIYFQGNSAPDKSGLPSDRFSAERTGGSVSTLTIQRTQQEDSAVYLCASSLVAGYTGELFFGEGSRLTVL.